This T cell receptor beta chain appears in the sequencing data of a study of blood T cell repertoires in COVID-19. Turning to the study itself: T cells, B-cell-depleted T cells, or PBMCs provided the cDNA or gDNA that served as material.

The protocol was immunoSEQ multiplex PCR, while the TCRdb copy is restricted to in-frame clones and leaves out a portion. Of 250,000 or so clones in the sample, around 83% are singletons; the top ten hold about 10%. The ends were cut back, 0 bases at V and 1 base at J, with 9 bases in the middle. This CDR3 contains 15 residues. Germline V gene lookup returns CDR1 SGHRS and CDR2 YFSETQ. This rearrangement joins TRBV5-1 to TRBJ2-3; D possibly corresponds to TRBD2 (5 bases). This clonotype was obtained from a man at least 80 years old with acute or convalescent COVID-19. The sequencing sample was made of peripheral blood. In nucleotides, the CDR3 is TGCGCCAGCAGCTTGGCCAAGAGGGGCACAGATACGCAGTATTTT. As protein: CASSLAKRGTDTQYF.